This entry lists 11 T cell receptor beta chains sequenced from one sample in a study of T cell repertoires in cytomegalovirus infection. TCRdb re-called the reads through MiXCR, storing one row per CDR3 protein. The sample shows 700,000 to 900,000 distinct CDR3 sequences, about 29% of them seen only once. These receptors are not linked to any known antigen. This specimen consisted of cultured CD8+ T cells from PBMCs, obtained from culture after CMV antigen stimulation. These receptors were obtained from a human donor in good health (CMV status not recorded). Some clones in this sample may be carry-over from other donors' samples.

This clonotype was detected only once. The chain carries TRBV6-5 and TRBJ1-1, with D uncertain. The CDR3 is 16 amino acids. Trimming pared 0 bases from V and 4 bases from J, leaving 15 bases between. Per germline, CDR1 MNHEY and CDR2 SVGAGI. CDR3 loop: CASSYSMRGVSTEAFF. CDR3 nucleotide sequence: TGTGCCAGCAGTTACTCGATGCGGGGTGTGAGCACTGAAGCTTTCTTT.

This chain links TRBV6-1 with TRBJ1-5; 8 bases align to TRBD1. CDR1 and CDR2 from the germline V gene are MNHNS and SASEGT. Trimming at V came to 7 bases and at J to 4 bases, leaving 9 bases not matched to a gene. The CDR3 is 15 amino acids. The CDR3 is CASTPAGQGNQPQHF. CDR3 DNA sequence: TGTGCCAGCACCCCGGCCGGACAGGGAAATCAGCCCCAGCATTTT.

The table lists this clonotype with a few counts. This chain links TRBV7-6 with TRBJ1-2; 9 positions match TRBD1. With 5 bases clipped from V and 3 bases from J, the junction kept 10 bases outside the gene matches. Germline CDR1 reads SGHVS; CDR2 reads FNYEAQ. The CDR3 has 16 amino acids. CDR3: CASSRARQGGHYGYTF. CDR3 bases: TGTGCCAGCAGCCGCGCCCGACAGGGGGGACACTATGGCTACACCTTC.

This clonotype was recorded a few times. The CDR3 DNA is TGCGCCAGCAGAACTCCCGGGACAGGGGGCACAGATACGCAGTATTTT. It specifies CASRTPGTGGTDTQYF. This chain joins TRBV10-2 and TRBJ2-3; 10 nucleotides align to TRBD1. Per the germline V gene, CDR1 is WSHSY and CDR2 is SAAADI. This CDR3 has 16 residues. J lost 1 base, V lost 6 bases, and 7 bases had no gene match.

This clonotype was seen a few times. The chain is built from TRBV27 and TRBJ2-3; D possibly corresponds to TRBD2 (6 bases). The germline gives CDR1 MNHEY, CDR2 SMNVEV (reference sequence). The CDR3 loop spans 14 amino acids. Trimming stripped 8 bases from V and 1 base from J, with 13 bases between. The CDR3 nucleotides read TGTGCCAGCGGGAGACTAGATGGCACAGATACGCAGTATTTT. Its translation is CASGRLDGTDTQYF.

This clonotype was seen a handful of times. CDR3 region: CASNSVGFQETQYF. The CDR3 DNA sequence: TGTGCCAGCAACTCTGTGGGGTTCCAAGAGACCCAGTACTTC. The gene calls are TRBV7-9 and TRBJ2-5; no clear D. V dropped 7 bases and J dropped 1 base, with 13 bases sitting between them. CDR3 length: 14 amino acids. Germline CDR1 is SEHNR and CDR2 is FQNEAQ (reference sequence).

This clonotype was picked up many times. V is TRBV4-1 and J is TRBJ2-3; D might be TRBD2 (6 bases). The germline gives CDR1 MGHRA, CDR2 YSYEKL. This CDR3 spans 17 amino acids. V was pared by 0 bases and J by 2 bases, with 15 bases between. The CDR3 sequence is CASSQDLRDFYTDTQYF. Here the CDR3 DNA reads TGCGCCAGCAGCCAAGATCTTAGGGACTTCTACACAGATACGCAGTATTTT.

This sequence joins TRBV10-2 and TRBJ1-1, with a possible D match to TRBD1 (5 bases). Trimming removed 5 bases from V and 1 base from J, with 11 bases in between. Looked up from germline, CDR1 is WSHSY and CDR2 is SAAADI. The length of the CDR3 is 14 residues. The CDR3 DNA follows: TGCGCCAGCAGTTTTAGACAGAAGAACACTGAAGCTTTCTTT. Protein product: CASSFRQKNTEAFF.

This clonotype was picked up a small number of times. The chain joins TRBV4-1 to TRBJ1-2; D might be TRBD1 (6 bases). The CDR3 has 15 amino acids. The V gene's germline CDR1 is MGHRA and CDR2 YSYEKL. V gave up 1 base and J gave up 5 bases, with 14 bases separating them. The CDR3, as DNA: TGCGCCAGCAGCCAAGGAACGGGGGCATTTTATGGCTACACCTTC. It codes for CASSQGTGAFYGYTF.

The chain carries TRBV7-9 and TRBJ1-5, with D unresolved. With 1 base removed from V and 7 bases from J, the gap between germline ends came to 8 bases. The CDR3 spans 13 residues. From germline, CDR1 is SEHNR and CDR2 FQNEAQ (reference sequence). The CDR3 protein is CASSLGTAQPQHF. CDR3 nucleotide sequence: TGTGCCAGCAGCTTAGGGACGGCACAGCCCCAGCATTTT.

The sample holds a few counts of this clonotype. The chain joins TRBV19 to TRBJ1-5; D gene unclear. Germline V gene data show CDR1 as LNHDA and CDR2 as SQIVND (reference sequence). V lost 6 bases, J lost 9 bases, and 21 bases lay in between. The CDR3 totals 15 residues. The CDR3 loop reads CASRDRFMEVGPQHF. The DNA of the CDR3 is TGTGCCAGTAGGGATCGGTTTATGGAAGTGGGGCCCCAGCATTTT. Filled out from reference TRBV19 and TRBJ1-5, the complete variable domain reads DGGITQSPKYLFRKEGQNVTLSCEQNLNHDAMYWYRQDPGQGLRLIYYSQIVNDFQKGDIAEGYSVSREKKESFPLTVTSAQKNPTAFYLCASRDRFMEVGPQHFGDGTRLSIL.